This is a list of T cell receptor beta chains from one sample in a study of glioma-infiltrating T cells after dendritic cell vaccination. Clones were read by immunoSEQ multiplex PCR, and TCRdb kept only the in-frame ones, dropping some. Among about 100,000 clones listed, around 80% were seen once. Source: blood, taken before dendritic cell vaccination. The receptors were gathered from a human donor with glioblastoma. Each CDR3 is given with its conserved first and last residue. A D gene is named only where the DNA matches it firmly. Only part of the rows carry a size: once, few, many, or a class if the clone is expanded.

V gene	D gene	clone size	J gene	CDR3 protein	CDR3 DNA
TRBV10-2	TRBD1	NA	TRBJ2-7	CASRQLLGQVFSYEQYF	TGCGCCAGCAGGCAATTACTGGGACAGGTCTTCTCCTACGAGCAGTACTTC
TRBV5-1	NA	NA	TRBJ2-7	CASSSDRIYEQYF	TGCGCCAGCAGTTCCGACAGAATCTACGAGCAGTACTTC
TRBV30	NA	NA	TRBJ1-2	CACSTTGGYTF	TGTGCCTGTTCTACCACAGGGGGCTACACCTTC
TRBV30	NA	NA	TRBJ2-2	CAWSVESAANTGELFF	TGTGCCTGGAGTGTAGAATCAGCGGCAAACACCGGGGAGCTGTTTTTT
TRBV5-1	NA	NA	TRBJ2-2	CASSLESAGMSAGELFF	TGCGCCAGCAGCTTGGAAAGCGCTGGTATGAGCGCCGGGGAGCTGTTTTTT
TRBV7-8	TRBD2	NA	TRBJ2-1	CASSLAGTNSYNEQFF	TGTGCCAGCAGCTTAGCAGGGACTAACTCCTACAATGAGCAGTTCTTC
TRBV7-2	TRBD2	NA	TRBJ2-4	CASSLPGLAGGRPKNIQYF	TGTGCCAGCAGCTTACCGGGACTAGCGGGAGGGCGGCCCAAAAACATTCAGTACTTC
TRBV10-2	TRBD2	NA	TRBJ2-7	CASSVTGGNYEQYF	TGCGCCAGCAGTGTAACGGGAGGGAACTACGAGCAGTACTTC
TRBV6-5	TRBD2	NA	TRBJ2-5	CASSNGGARIETQYF	TGTGCCAGCAGCAACGGGGGGGCCAGGATAGAGACCCAGTACTTC
TRBV30	NA	NA	TRBJ1-5	CAWATEPPRPQHF	TGTGCCTGGGCTACGGAGCCTCCTAGGCCCCAGCATTTT
TRBV7-9	NA	NA	TRBJ1-2	CASSPGSDYGYTF	TGTGCCAGCAGTCCGGGTTCGGACTATGGCTACACCTTC
TRBV5-1	NA	NA	TRBJ1-6	CASSFTGSNNSPLHF	TGCGCCAGCAGCTTCACAGGGAGCAATAATTCACCCCTCCACTTT
TRBV6-5	TRBD1	few	TRBJ2-7	CASSTGDRSYEQYF	TGTGCCAGCAGTACTGGGGACAGATCCTACGAGCAGTACTTC
TRBV7-9	NA	NA	TRBJ2-3	CASSLNSGTDTQYF	TGTGCCAGCAGCTTAAATAGCGGCACAGATACGCAGTATTTT
TRBV7-8	NA	once	TRBJ1-5	CASSLGQANQPQHF	TGTGCCAGCAGCTTAGGACAGGCCAATCAGCCCCAGCATTTT
TRBV27	TRBD1	once	TRBJ1-4	CASSFGGDRALFF	TGTGCCAGCAGTTTTGGAGGGGACAGGGCTTTGTTTTTT
TRBV6-5	TRBD1	NA	TRBJ1-2	CASRQGAGYTF	TGTGCCAGCAGACAGGGGGCTGGCTACACCTTC
TRBV5-1	TRBD1	NA	TRBJ1-2	CASRAGTGEGYGYTF	TGCGCCAGCAGGGCCGGGACAGGGGAAGGCTATGGCTACACCTTC
TRBV5-1	NA	NA	TRBJ2-7	CASSLVSGGAYEQYF	TGCGCCAGCAGCTTGGTTTCTGGAGGGGCCTACGAGCAGTACTTC
TRBV21-1	NA	NA	TRBJ2-1	CASSETSGILLINEQFF	TGTGCCAGCAGCGAGACTAGCGGGATCCTCCTGATCAATGAGCAGTTCTTC
TRBV5-1	NA	few	TRBJ2-7	CASSLGPQSYEQYF	TGCGCCAGCAGCTTGGGTCCACAAAGCTACGAGCAGTACTTC
TRBV4-1	TRBD1	once	TRBJ1-3	CASSQAGTGRGNTIYF	TGCGCCAGCAGCCAAGCAGGGACAGGGCGAGGAAACACCATATATTTT
TRBV10-1	TRBD2	NA	TRBJ2-1	CASSEGTSGRYGEQFF	TGCGCCAGCAGTGAGGGTACTAGCGGGAGATACGGTGAGCAGTTCTTC
TRBV2	NA	few	TRBJ1-5	CASISDQPQHF	TGTGCCAGCATTTCGGATCAGCCCCAGCATTTT
TRBV2	TRBD1	NA	TRBJ2-2	CATYHGTGTNTGELFF	TGTGCCACCTACCATGGGACAGGGACGAACACCGGGGAGCTGTTTTTT
TRBV6-1	TRBD2	NA	TRBJ2-1	CASSEALAGGLGSYNEQFF	TGTGCCAGCAGTGAAGCCCTAGCGGGGGGGCTTGGCTCCTACAATGAGCAGTTCTTC
TRBV19	NA	NA	TRBJ1-1	CASSRMALNTEAFF	TGTGCCAGTTCCCGTATGGCCCTGAACACTGAAGCTTTCTTT
TRBV10-3	NA	NA	TRBJ1-2	CAISEREGDYGYTF	TGTGCCATCAGTGAGCGGGAGGGTGACTATGGCTACACCTTC
TRBV6-5	TRBD1	NA	TRBJ2-7	CASRDRGVSSYEQYF	TGTGCCAGCAGGGACAGGGGGGTAAGCTCCTACGAGCAGTACTTC
TRBV15	NA	NA	TRBJ2-5	CATSRGPETQYF	TGTGCCACCAGCAGGGGCCCAGAGACCCAGTACTTC
TRBV18	TRBD1	few	TRBJ1-3	CASSPPGQGTGNTIYF	TGTGCCAGCTCACCCCCGGGACAGGGGACTGGAAACACCATATATTTT
TRBV28	TRBD2	once	TRBJ2-7	CASSPLGLGQSYEQYF	TGTGCCAGCAGTCCCCTCGGACTAGGCCAATCCTACGAGCAGTACTTC
TRBV5-1	NA	NA	TRBJ2-7	CASSLGGLRGDEQYF	TGCGCCAGCAGCTTGGGTGGACTCCGCGGCGACGAGCAATACTTC
TRBV5-1	TRBD1	NA	TRBJ1-3	CASSLTGEVHSGNTIYF	TGCGCCAGCAGTCTAACAGGGGAGGTTCACTCTGGAAACACCATATATTTT
TRBV5-6	NA	NA	TRBJ1-2	CASSLDGPANYGYTF	TGTGCCAGCAGCTTGGATGGGCCAGCTAACTATGGCTACACCTTC
TRBV7-6	NA	NA	TRBJ1-5	CASSPREGRDQPQHF	TGTGCCAGCAGCCCAAGGGAGGGTCGGGATCAGCCCCAGCATTTT
TRBV2	NA	NA	TRBJ1-2	CASSTGSLYGYTF	TGTGCCAGCAGTACCGGGTCGCTCTATGGCTACACCTTC
TRBV6-1	TRBD1	NA	TRBJ1-4	CASNLGQGREKLFF	TGTGCCAGCAACCTCGGACAGGGACGTGAAAAACTGTTTTTT
TRBV4-2	TRBD1	NA	TRBJ1-4	CASSQGGQARGHNEKLFF	TGTGCCAGCAGCCAAGGTGGACAGGCAAGAGGACACAATGAAAAACTGTTTTTT